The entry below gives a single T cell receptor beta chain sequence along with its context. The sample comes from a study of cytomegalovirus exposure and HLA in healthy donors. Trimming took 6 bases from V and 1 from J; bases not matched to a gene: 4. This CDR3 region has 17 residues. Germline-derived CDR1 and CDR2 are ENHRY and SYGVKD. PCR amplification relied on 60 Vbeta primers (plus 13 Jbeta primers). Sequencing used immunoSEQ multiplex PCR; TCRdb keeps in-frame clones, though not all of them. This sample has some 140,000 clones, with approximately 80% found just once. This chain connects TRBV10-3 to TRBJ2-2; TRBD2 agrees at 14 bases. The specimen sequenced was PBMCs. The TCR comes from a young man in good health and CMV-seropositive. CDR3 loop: CAISGLAGGRNTGELFF. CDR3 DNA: TGTGCCATCAGCGGACTAGCGGGAGGAAGGAACACCGGGGAGCTGTTTTTT.